This TCR beta chain was retrieved from a study of control samples from healthy donors and cancer patients. Repertoires were generated with immunoSEQ multiplex PCR, while TCRdb's copy carries only in-frame clones and drops some. The repertoire holds approximately 86,000 clones, with roughly 86% as singletons. Trimming removed 3 bases from V and 3 bases from J, with 9 bases in between. The CDR3 has 13 amino acids. From germline, CDR1 is LNHNV and CDR2 YYDKDF (reference sequence). This clone was observed a single time. This TCR derives from a man younger than 40 in good health. The chain joins TRBV15 to TRBJ2-7; D is uncertain. Sequencing input: blood. The chain's CDR3 is CATSSDLYYEQYF. For the CDR3, the DNA is TGTGCCACCAGCAGTGACCTCTACTACGAGCAGTACTTC.